This is a list of T cell receptor beta chains from one sample in a study of early T cells in non-severe SARS-CoV-2 infection. From the 5' RACE reads, TCRdb called clonotypes with MiXCR, one entry per CDR3 protein. Among some 91,000 distinct CDR3 sequences listed, 14% to 15% were seen once. The material sequenced was whole blood. Receptors originate from an adult who was a healthcare worker with PCR-confirmed SARS-CoV-2 infection or an uninfected control (not recorded which). CDR3s leave out the opening cysteine and the closing phenylalanine or tryptophan. The order of the fields is V gene, J gene, CDR3 protein.

TRBV29-1,TRBJ2-6,SVLGSGANVLT
TRBV7-3,TRBJ2-2,ASSPDPNTGELF
TRBV11-2,TRBJ1-2,ASSLEHRHMNGYT
TRBV12-3/TRBV12-4,TRBJ2-1,ASSSSLLSNEQF
TRBV29-1,TRBJ2-1,SAAARIHNEQF
TRBV4-3,TRBJ2-2,ASSQFTDNTGELF
TRBV2,TRBJ2-7,ASSPAGGLNSYEQY
TRBV5-5,TRBJ1-2,ASRLAGNYGYT
TRBV28,TRBJ2-3,ASSPLADTQY
TRBV28,TRBJ2-1,ATAVSPSYNEQF
TRBV7-3,TRBJ2-2,ASTLTGELF
TRBV7-2,TRBJ2-3,ASSLAVRDTQY
TRBV21-1,TRBJ2-1,ASSNQTSGVYNEQF
TRBV28,TRBJ1-4,ATTTVGSNEKLF
TRBV28,TRBJ2-4,AILGLGNIQY
TRBV7-2,TRBJ1-1,ASSPFGGGTEAF
TRBV3-1,TRBJ2-3,ASSRPPGGGGRYTQY
TRBV27,TRBJ2-1,ASSQRLAGSYNEQF
TRBV12-3/TRBV12-4,TRBJ2-7,ASSFWAYEQY
TRBV6-6,TRBJ2-3,ASSLVGSTDTQY
TRBV24-1,TRBJ1-1,ATSDLGVEAF
TRBV27,TRBJ2-7,ASSLLEGSYEQY
TRBV5-6,TRBJ1-2,ASSPNLYGYT
TRBV10-1,TRBJ2-2,ATSRGDTGELF
TRBV28,TRBJ2-3,AGQGGQPTDTQY
TRBV5-4,TRBJ1-2,ASSLDAYYGYT
TRBV29-1,TRBJ2-3,SVEDLGAGGADTQY
TRBV28,TRBJ2-3,ASSSAQGASTDTQY
TRBV6-2/TRBV6-3,TRBJ2-3,ASSQRESDTQY
TRBV6-1,TRBJ1-1,ASSETATGPF
TRBV20-1,TRBJ1-5,SAQQPQGNQPQH
TRBV7-6,TRBJ1-2,ASSLGPGPQRYT
TRBV6-1,TRBJ1-2,ASSEANNYGYT
TRBV6-5,TRBJ2-4,ASSYSLAGGINIQY
TRBV7-9,TRBJ2-7,ASSPGFHEQY
TRBV12-3/TRBV12-4,TRBJ1-2,ASEGVGGIYGYT
TRBV6-5,TRBJ2-7,ASSYRGSRGYEQY
TRBV11-2,TRBJ2-4,ASSLEPGGNIQY
TRBV15,TRBJ2-2,ATSRDSGIGELF
TRBV20-1,TRBJ2-3,SARQGTDTQY
TRBV5-4,TRBJ2-7,ASSFQGAGTYEQY
TRBV7-9,TRBJ2-1,ASSSSVGEQF
TRBV7-9,TRBJ1-5,ASSPLGNQPQH
TRBV7-7,TRBJ2-1,ASSLDPYNEQF
TRBV14,TRBJ1-1,ASSQEGPNTEAF
TRBV10-3,TRBJ2-3,AIRVSTDTQY
TRBV21-1,TRBJ2-1,ASSYVPRIEQF